These T cell receptor beta chains were read from a single sample in a study of OX40 agonist ivuxolimab in advanced cancers. The assay was immunoSEQ multiplex PCR, and TCRdb's table has in-frame clones only and misses some. The profile shows some 150,000 clones, 93% of them singletons. The sample here was CD4+ or CD8+ T cells sorted from blood, taken in a trial of the OX40 agonist ivuxolimab. The receptors originated from an adult with an advanced solid tumor such as melanoma, head and neck, liver or kidney cancer. Each CDR3 is given with its conserved first and last residue. The order of the fields is CDR3 length, V gene, J gene, clone size, D gene, CDR3 protein, CDR3 DNA. A D gene is named only where the DNA matches it firmly. Expanded clones get a size class; other rows say once, few or many, or leave the size out.

>17|TRBV18|TRBJ1-2|once|TRBD1
CASSPRGDQASNYGYTF
TGTGCCAGCTCACCCAGGGGGGACCAGGCTTCTAACTATGGCTACACCTTC
>15|TRBV7-8|TRBJ1-5|.|.
CASSLLRISNQPQHF
TGTGCCAGCAGCTTACTTCGGATTAGCAATCAGCCCCAGCATTTT
>14|TRBV7-9|TRBJ1-4|.|.
CAIPPAATNEKLFF
TGTGCCATCCCGCCTGCAGCAACTAATGAAAAACTGTTTTTT
>16|TRBV5-1|TRBJ2-2|.|TRBD1
CASSRDGTGVPGELFF
TGCGCCAGCAGCCGAGACGGGACAGGGGTTCCCGGGGAGCTGTTTTTT
>15|TRBV27|TRBJ2-7|.|.
CASSLLGRLNYEQYF
TGTGCCAGCAGTTTATTAGGGCGCCTAAACTACGAGCAGTACTTC
>15|TRBV6-5|TRBJ1-2|.|TRBD1
CASRANRGQGYGYTF
TGTGCCAGCAGGGCAAACAGGGGGCAGGGCTATGGCTACACCTTC
>14|TRBV4-3|TRBJ2-5|few|.
CASSQELARETQYF
TGCGCCAGCAGCCAAGAGTTGGCGCGAGAGACCCAGTACTTC
>14|TRBV19|TRBJ1-1|.|.
CASSIMKENTEAFF
TGTGCCAGTAGTATTATGAAGGAAAACACTGAAGCTTTCTTT
>13|TRBV18|TRBJ2-3|.|TRBD1
CASSDWTGDTQYF
TGTGCCAGCTCAGATTGGACAGGAGATACGCAGTATTTT
>14|TRBV7-9|TRBJ1-2|few|.
CASSPQGGGYGYTF
TGTGCCAGCAGTCCCCAGGGAGGGGGCTATGGCTACACCTTC
>13|TRBV6-5|TRBJ1-1|.|TRBD1
CASSATGGTEAFF
TGTGCCAGCAGCGCCACAGGGGGAACTGAAGCTTTCTTT
>14|TRBV15|TRBJ2-2|.|.
CATRGFANTGELFF
TGTGCCACCCGCGGTTTCGCGAACACCGGGGAGCTGTTTTTT
>14|TRBV7-9|TRBJ1-1|.|TRBD1
CASRLTGGNTEAFF
TGTGCCAGCAGACTTACAGGGGGGAACACTGAAGCTTTCTTT
>15|TRBV6-6|TRBJ2-1|.|TRBD2
CASSPSGSLRDEQFF
TGTGCCAGCAGTCCTAGCGGGAGTCTTAGAGATGAGCAGTTCTTC
>16|TRBV28|TRBJ1-4|.|.
CASRPHDGGGTEKLFF
TGTGCCAGCAGACCTCACGATGGGGGTGGAACCGAAAAACTGTTTTTT
>15|TRBV11-2|TRBJ1-3|.|.
CASSFQGLIGNTIYF
TGTGCCAGCAGCTTCCAAGGGCTGATAGGAAACACCATATATTTT
>14|TRBV6-5|TRBJ1-5|.|.
CASSDRDSDQPQHF
TGTGCCAGCAGTGACCGGGACTCAGATCAGCCCCAGCATTTT
>14|TRBV29-1|TRBJ2-7|.|.
CSVELGRADYEQYF
TGCAGCGTTGAACTCGGCAGGGCAGACTACGAGCAGTACTTC
>13|TRBV25-1|TRBJ1-2|.|.
CASKNRAGDGYTF
TGTGCCAGCAAAAACAGGGCTGGCGATGGCTACACCTTC
>14|TRBV5-1|TRBJ2-4|.|.
CASSSRIAGDIQYF
TGCGCCAGCAGCTCCAGGATTGCAGGGGACATTCAGTACTTC
>16|TRBV6-5|TRBJ2-3|.|TRBD1
CASSYSAGGRTDTQYF
TGTGCCAGCAGTTACTCGGCAGGGGGTCGCACAGATACGCAGTATTTT
>11|TRBV20-1|TRBJ1-2|once|.
CSARDTGSDTF
TGCAGTGCTAGAGATACAGGGTCGGACACCTTC
>14|TRBV11-2|TRBJ2-2|.|TRBD2
CASSPAGGTGELFF
TGTGCCAGCAGCCCTGCGGGGGGAACCGGGGAGCTGTTTTTT
>15|TRBV27|TRBJ1-5|.|TRBD1
CASSETGGVSQPQHF
TGTGCCAGCAGTGAGACAGGGGGAGTTTCTCAGCCCCAGCATTTT
>15|TRBV7-8|TRBJ2-3|.|.
CASSLAPGLTDTQYF
TGTGCCAGCAGCTTAGCGCCTGGGCTCACAGATACGCAGTATTTT
>14|TRBV2|TRBJ1-5|.|.
CASCSLIPNQPQHF
TGTGCCAGCTGCAGTTTAATTCCGAATCAGCCCCAGCATTTT
>14|TRBV7-9|TRBJ1-2|.|TRBD1
CASSPDRGRNGYTF
TGTGCCAGCAGCCCCGACAGGGGGAGGAATGGCTACACCTTC
>12|TRBV2|TRBJ2-7|.|.
CASSLQLYEQYF
TGTGCCAGCAGCCTACAGCTCTACGAGCAGTACTTC
>16|TRBV6-5|TRBJ1-2|.|TRBD1
CASSYSTGGAGYGYTF
TGTGCCAGCAGTTATTCGACAGGGGGCGCAGGGTATGGCTACACCTTC
>11|TRBV6-6|TRBJ2-7|.|TRBD2
CASSPLAGQYF
TGTGCCAGCAGTCCCCTAGCGGGTCAGTACTTC
>14|TRBV10-3|TRBJ2-2|.|.
CAISEDRNTGELFF
TGTGCCATCAGTGAGGACAGGAACACCGGGGAGCTGTTTTTT
>13|TRBV7-3|TRBJ2-3|.|.
CASRHLGEDTQYF
TGTGCCAGCAGGCATCTCGGAGAAGATACGCAGTATTTT
>12|TRBV28|TRBJ2-1|once|.
CASSLLSQGQFF
TGTGCCAGCAGTTTACTTAGCCAGGGACAATTCTTC
>12|TRBV12-5|TRBJ2-7|.|.
CASGGTAYEQYF
TGTGCTAGTGGGGGGACGGCCTACGAGCAGTACTTC
>13|TRBV6-1|TRBJ1-2|.|.
CASSPRETYGYTF
TGTGCCAGCAGTCCCCGGGAGACCTATGGCTACACCTTC
>13|TRBV9|TRBJ2-7|.|.
CASSVATGYEQYF
TGTGCCAGCAGCGTAGCTACGGGCTACGAGCAGTACTTC
>14|TRBV28|TRBJ2-5|.|TRBD2
CASSPAGVRETQYF
TGTGCCAGCAGTCCTGCGGGGGTTAGAGAGACCCAGTACTTC
>15|TRBV18|TRBJ1-1|.|.
CASSPGRESGTEAFF
TGTGCCAGCTCACCAGGGCGGGAATCGGGCACTGAAGCTTTCTTT
>13|TRBV19|TRBJ2-7|.|.
CASGGLARHEQYF
TGTGCCAGTGGAGGGCTAGCGAGGCACGAGCAGTACTTC
>16|TRBV28|TRBJ2-7|.|TRBD1
CASSPSLGTGPYEQYF
TGTGCCAGCAGTCCCTCCCTCGGGACAGGGCCCTACGAGCAGTACTTC